This T cell receptor (beta chain) was identified in a study of cytomegalovirus exposure and HLA in healthy donors (TCRdb year 2017). For the study in its entirety: In an earlier analysis of some 610 of the donors, around 290 Gb of sequence data and 90 million to 120 million unique TCR beta sequences from about 190 million T cells were reported. Among around 400 genotyped donors of the cohort, an average of approximately 240,000 unique TCR beta nucleotide sequences was sequenced per donor, of which about 20% were non-productive. Of the roughly 400 genotyped donors, 81% were placed in the genetic ancestry cluster associated with self-reported Caucasian donors. A later genetic analysis took genome-wide SNP genotypes for about 55% of the 666 donors and used that subset as a discovery cohort. To study patterns of TCR occurrence, a later analysis re-analyzed previously published TCR beta repertoires from 550 to 800 donors and added high-resolution HLA genotyping. An earlier analysis of around 580 of the donors used high-throughput TCR beta sequencing to judge whether each TCR beta V gene segment behaved as functional or pseudogenic. Donor age, sex, ethnicity and CMV serostatus were collected together with the repertoire data. Every discovery cohort repertoire had been produced on one sequencing platform. HLA typing included class I and class II loci at four-digit resolution. The study aimed to test whether cataloging public T cell receptors could reveal signatures of past pathogen exposure. Roughly 5 DR-DQ haplotypes were handled as single units for association and clustering because linkage in the cohort was strong. Roughly 300 gigabases of sequencing data and approximately 93 million unique TCR sequences were included in an early release covering 500 to 750 HLA-typed donors. High-throughput TCR immunosequencing, statistical association of individual TCRs with disease status, and machine learning were combined to predict cytomegalovirus infection status. The study used immunosequencing to profile the T cell repertoires of approximately 640 subjects and linked those repertoires to cytomegalovirus serostatus. Besides the first cohort of about 730 subjects, a separate validation cohort made up of over a hundred different subjects was used. Typing coverage differed by locus: A, B, C, DRB1 and DQB1 were typed in about 629-640 donors, DQA1 in about 500, DPA1 in 606, and DPB1 in around 490. Rather than drawing on any new phenotypic data, the later analysis identified candidate immune exposures from TCR beta sequences and the way those sequences occurred across donors.

Trimming costs V 2 bases and J 1 base, and their ends lie 8 bases apart. CDR1 and CDR2 are drawn from the germline V gene: MNHNS, SASEGT. Taken from cysteine to phenylalanine, the CDR3 has 14 residues. Only the CDR3 region is kept as DNA, spanning 42 bases read in frame from base 1. The cohort consisted of 670 or so healthy bone marrow donors. At the time of sampling, every cohort member was nominally healthy, though immune exposures that went unrecorded were likely present. The donor tested CMV seronegative and was one of the 352 seronegative cohort members. Each donor provided a peripheral blood sample, and peripheral blood mononuclear cells were used for TCR beta sequencing. Genomic DNA extraction from the blood cell samples was performed with the Qiagen DNeasy Blood Extraction Kit. Broad study findings and their caveats: The cohort was sequenced for TCR beta chains only, and without alpha or paired-chain data the features that could be detected were limited. Assigning TCR associations to individual alleles was difficult when HLA alleles, especially DR and DQ, strongly co-occurred. Because HLA typing was missing for some donors at each locus, association tests included only the typed subset. According to a later analysis, parvovirus B19, influenza, CMV and Epstein-Barr virus appeared linked to several top co-occurrence clusters. At a false discovery rate of 0.05, a later analysis linked 16,951 TCR beta sequences to specific HLA alleles. Presence/absence analyses assumed roughly uniform sequencing depth across donors, an assumption that may not hold. For the cohort, immune exposure information was limited to CMV serostatus. According to a later analysis, most CMV-associated TCR beta chains appeared to be HLA-restricted, and the HLA associations seemed to be driven largely by CMV exposure. A further reported finding was that TCR beta sequences accurately predicted the HLA-A and HLA-B alleles for most subjects in the first cohort. An association between a missense DCLRE1C variant and V-gene and J-gene trimming of TCR beta chains was found in a later genetic analysis and replicated in an independent cohort. A later analysis found that TCR association rates varied across HLA loci, with DRB1 alleles showing the most associated TCRs and HLA-C alleles the fewest. Some IMGT-functional V segments, including TRBV6-2 and TRBV6-3, could not be distinguished by the 87-base-pair reads and were therefore excluded. A total of some 180 TCR beta chains were listed by the study as associated with cytomegalovirus. Across donors, most TCR sequences were observed very rarely, whereas some public TCRs were present in many individuals. According to a later genetic analysis, donors in an Asian-associated ancestry cluster had fewer N-insertions in productive TCRs than the roughly 700-donor mean. It was suggested by the authors that the approach could potentially be generalized to other disease states and immunological phenotypes. In a later analysis, HLA-associated TCR beta chains showed more clonal expansion and lower generation probabilities than non-associated chains that were equally common. In an earlier analysis of some 500 of the donors, most TCR beta V segments appeared in productive rearrangements about 87% or about 30% of the time, broadly matching IMGT annotations. In vitro tests confirmed that a few of the cytomegalovirus-associated TCR beta chains recognize cytomegalovirus antigens. Correlated functional status among segregating V segments might be attributable to linkage disequilibrium, but an unknown experimental factor could not be ruled out. A group of highly shared sequence variants was considered likely to be a technical artifact of the sequencing pipeline. In both the original and validation cohorts, the classifier was reported to diagnose cytomegalovirus status with high specificity and sensitivity. The earlier analysis of a few hundred of the donors excluded 15 to 20 rarely observed V segments, including chromosome 9 orphons, because counts were too low.

Library preparation used the immunoSEQ multiplex PCR assay. A mixture of 60 forward primers for TCR Vbeta segments and 13 reverse primers for TCR Jbeta segments was used in the multiplex PCR. A multiplex PCR assay on genomic DNA amplified the CDR3 region of rearranged TCR beta genes. The amplified TCR beta libraries were sequenced on the Illumina HiSeq System as 87-base-pair reads. Per the authors' processing: In a later analysis, tens of millions of unique TCR beta chains were counted across the 650 to 750 repertoires, and approximately 9.9 million of these chains were shared by at least two donors. A nearest-neighbor algorithm error-corrected the raw reads and collapsed the reads into unique sequences, merging closely related sequences to remove PCR and sequencing errors. V, D and J gene segments were assigned by aligning CDR3 sequences to IMGT reference sequences. For a sequence to be retained, a match of at least six nucleotides to both a V gene segment and a J gene segment was required. Rearrangements were called productive when the CDR3 lacked stop codons and stayed in frame with V and J; all others were non-productive. CDR3 was defined according to IMGT convention as the region running from the second conserved V-encoded cysteine to the conserved J-encoded phenylalanine. The earlier analysis of approximately 590 of the donors excluded any sequence lacking an unambiguous match to a single V gene segment. An earlier analysis of roughly 590 of the donors called V segments functional above 56.7% productive rearrangements and segregating when the between-donor standard deviation exceeded 5%. A statistical classification framework was developed to diagnose cytomegalovirus status using the catalog of TCR beta chain sequences. In a later analysis, TCR nucleotide sequences were compared against IMGT/GENE-DB human TR gene sequences so that V and J genes could be assigned. The TCRdist pipeline was used in a later analysis to assign CDR3 sequences and most-parsimonious VDJ recombination scenarios. A later analysis defined each TCR beta chain by its CDR3 amino acid sequence plus V-gene family, and excluded reads lacking a unique V-gene family. To address suspected cross-contamination and a sequencing artifact, a later analysis removed a few hundred highly shared, low-generation-probability nucleotide sequences. In a later analysis, a clonal expansion index was calculated for each public chain from normalized within-repertoire ranks of inferred template counts. Generation probabilities in a later analysis came from a VDJ recombination model fitted to out-of-frame rearrangements, and those results were checked against IGoR. A later analysis scored TCR-TCR, TCR-HLA and TCR-CMV co-occurrence with hypergeometric tests, applying a repertoire-size bias correction to TCR pairs. To estimate false discovery rates, a later analysis permuted the HLA or CMV assignments 20 times. In a later analysis, co-occurring TCRs were grouped using DBSCAN, and TCRdist sequence similarity was added for clustering within HLA-allele-positive subsets. For co-occurrence clustering, repertoires with fewer than 30,000 or more than 120,000 public chains were excluded, along with about five repertoires with anomalous nucleotide sharing. TCRdb's version of the immuneACCESS table is confined to in-frame rearrangements and falls short of the full clone set. An unresolved V gene accounts for under half of the shortfall where checked; the remainder is of unknown origin. The V and J calls and clone size come from that table; D and trimming were worked out from the DNA. This sample's records show some 55,000 clones. Approximately 6.9% of the sample comes from the top ten.

About this clone: Its recognized antigen is unknown.

The chain joins TRBV6-1 to TRBJ2-5; the D gene is unclear. The receptor's source is a woman in her thirties or forties in good health and CMV-seronegative. The source material was PBMCs. This receptor has the CDR3 CASSESYLQETQYF. The DNA sequence is TGTGCCAGCAGTGAAAGCTACCTCCAAGAGACCCAGTACTTC.